This TCR beta chain was found in a study of identical twins. Findings and limits, study-wide: Cord blood beta clonotypes present at high abundance carried fewer insertions; no such pattern appeared in memory repertoires.

After template switching added a universal primer site, the resulting cDNA carried unique molecular identifiers. In TCRdb, the 5' RACE reads were re-called with MiXCR into one record per CDR3 protein. The sample yields 300,000 to 400,000 distinct CDR3 sequences, about 9% seen once. The CDR3 sequence is 13 residues long. Unmatched junction bases numbered 3, after V lost 2 bases and J lost 5 bases. CDR1 is SGHRS, CDR2 YFSETQ, per germline. This clonotype has just a few counts. Its antigen is not known. This clonotype was sampled from a woman in her forties or fifties in good health. The chain joins TRBV5-1 to TRBJ2-7; 8 bases match TRBD1. What was sequenced was naive T cells sorted from blood. CDR3 DNA sequence: TGCGCCAGCAGCTTAAGGACAGGGAACGAGCAGTACTTC. Translation: CASSLRTGNEQYF.